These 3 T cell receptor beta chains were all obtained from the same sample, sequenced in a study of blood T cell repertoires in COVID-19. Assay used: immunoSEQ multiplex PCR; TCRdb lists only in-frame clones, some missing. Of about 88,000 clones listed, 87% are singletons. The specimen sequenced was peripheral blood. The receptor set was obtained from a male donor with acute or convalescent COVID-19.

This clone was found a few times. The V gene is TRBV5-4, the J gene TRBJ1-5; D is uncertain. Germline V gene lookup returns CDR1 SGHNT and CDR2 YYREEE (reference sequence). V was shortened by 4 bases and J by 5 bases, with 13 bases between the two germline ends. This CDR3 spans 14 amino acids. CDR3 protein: CASSPNRNYQPQHF. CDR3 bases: TGTGCCAGCAGCCCTAATAGAAACTATCAGCCCCAGCATTTT.

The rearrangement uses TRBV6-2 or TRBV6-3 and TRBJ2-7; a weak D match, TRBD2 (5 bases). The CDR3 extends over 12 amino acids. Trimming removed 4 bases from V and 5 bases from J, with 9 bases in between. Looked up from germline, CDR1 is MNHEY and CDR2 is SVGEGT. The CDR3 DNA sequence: TGTGCCAGCAGTTCGGACTTGAACGAGCAGTACTTC. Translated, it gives CASSSDLNEQYF.

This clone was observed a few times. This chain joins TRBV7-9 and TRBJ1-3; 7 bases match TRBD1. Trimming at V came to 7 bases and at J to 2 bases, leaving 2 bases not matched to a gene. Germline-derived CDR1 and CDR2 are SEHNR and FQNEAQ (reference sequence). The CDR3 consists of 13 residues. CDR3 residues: CASKGQAGNTIYF. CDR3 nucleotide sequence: TGTGCCAGCAAAGGACAGGCTGGAAACACCATATATTTT.